This T cell receptor (beta chain) was sequenced for a study of T cell changes during pregnancy in multiple sclerosis. Sequencing was performed with immunoSEQ multiplex PCR; in TCRdb, only in-frame clones are kept and a portion is missing. Of roughly 80,000 clones in the sample, around 90% were seen once. This clonotype originated in a female donor with multiple sclerosis, enrolled in a pregnancy study. Sample: peripheral blood, taken before pregnancy.

CDR3 nucleotides: TGTGCCAGCACTACGGGACACCAGAACACTGAAGCTTTCTTT. Translating it yields CASTTGHQNTEAFF. The V call is TRBV2, the J call TRBJ1-1; D possibly corresponds to TRBD1 (6 bases). Trimming took off 7 bases at V and 1 base at J, with 13 bases between the two ends. Germline CDR1 and CDR2: SNHLY and FYNNEI. The CDR3 covers 14 residues.